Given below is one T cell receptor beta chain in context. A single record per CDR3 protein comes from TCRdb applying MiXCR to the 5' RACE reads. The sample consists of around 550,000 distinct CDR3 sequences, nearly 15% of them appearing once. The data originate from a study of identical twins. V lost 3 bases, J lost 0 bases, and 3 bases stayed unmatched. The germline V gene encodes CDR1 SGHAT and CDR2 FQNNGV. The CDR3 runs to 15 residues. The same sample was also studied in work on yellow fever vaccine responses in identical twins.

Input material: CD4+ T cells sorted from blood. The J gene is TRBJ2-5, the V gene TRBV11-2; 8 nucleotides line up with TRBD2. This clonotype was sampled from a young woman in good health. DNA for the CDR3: TGTGCCAGCAGCTTTAATAGCGGGAACCAAGAGACCCAGTACTTC. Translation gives CASSFNSGNQETQYF.